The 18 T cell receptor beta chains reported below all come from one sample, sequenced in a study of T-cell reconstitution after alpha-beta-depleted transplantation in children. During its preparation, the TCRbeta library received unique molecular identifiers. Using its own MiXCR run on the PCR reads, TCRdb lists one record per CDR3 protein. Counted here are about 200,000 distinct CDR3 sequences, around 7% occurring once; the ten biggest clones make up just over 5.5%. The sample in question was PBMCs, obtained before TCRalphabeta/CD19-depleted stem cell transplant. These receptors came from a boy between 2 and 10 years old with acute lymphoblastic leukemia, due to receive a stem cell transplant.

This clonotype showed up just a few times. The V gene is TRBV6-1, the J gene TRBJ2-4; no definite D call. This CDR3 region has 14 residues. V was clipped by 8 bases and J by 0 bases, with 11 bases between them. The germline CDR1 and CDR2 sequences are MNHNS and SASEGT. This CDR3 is CASGPSLAKNIQYF. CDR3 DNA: TGTGCCAGCGGCCCAAGTCTAGCCAAAAACATTCAGTACTTC.

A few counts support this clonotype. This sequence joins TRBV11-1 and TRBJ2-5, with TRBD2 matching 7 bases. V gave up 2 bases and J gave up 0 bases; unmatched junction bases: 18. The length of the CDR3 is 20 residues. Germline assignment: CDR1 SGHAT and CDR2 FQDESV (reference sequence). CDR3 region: CASSLYGTGGAREHQETQYF. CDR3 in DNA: TGTGCCAGCAGCTTATATGGAACGGGGGGAGCGCGAGAACACCAAGAGACCCAGTACTTC.

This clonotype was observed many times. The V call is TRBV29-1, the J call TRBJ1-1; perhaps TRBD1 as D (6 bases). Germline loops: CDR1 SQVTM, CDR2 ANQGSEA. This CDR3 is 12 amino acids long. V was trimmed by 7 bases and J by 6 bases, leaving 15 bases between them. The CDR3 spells CSENRGGAEAFF. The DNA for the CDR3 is TGCAGCGAGAATCGGGGGGGCGCTGAAGCTTTCTTT.

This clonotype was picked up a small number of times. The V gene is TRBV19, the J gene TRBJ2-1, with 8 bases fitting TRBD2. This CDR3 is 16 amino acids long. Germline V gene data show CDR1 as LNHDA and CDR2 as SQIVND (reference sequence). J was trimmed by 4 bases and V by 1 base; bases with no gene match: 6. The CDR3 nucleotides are TGTGCCAGTAGTATAGTGGCTAGCGGGTTATACAATGAGCAGTTCTTC. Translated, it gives CASSIVASGLYNEQFF.

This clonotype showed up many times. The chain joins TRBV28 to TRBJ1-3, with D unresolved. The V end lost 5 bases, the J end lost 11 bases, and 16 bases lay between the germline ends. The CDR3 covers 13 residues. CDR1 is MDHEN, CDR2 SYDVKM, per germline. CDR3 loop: CASSISRNFAIYF. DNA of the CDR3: TGTGCCAGCAGTATCTCAAGAAATTTTGCCATATATTTT.

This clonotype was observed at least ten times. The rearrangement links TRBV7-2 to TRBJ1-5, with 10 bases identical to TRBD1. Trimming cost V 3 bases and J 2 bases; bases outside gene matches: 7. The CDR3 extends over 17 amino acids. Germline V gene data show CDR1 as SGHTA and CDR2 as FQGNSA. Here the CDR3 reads CASSLFGTGVRNQPQHF. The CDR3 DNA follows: TGTGCCAGCAGCTTGTTCGGGACAGGGGTTCGCAATCAGCCCCAGCATTTT.

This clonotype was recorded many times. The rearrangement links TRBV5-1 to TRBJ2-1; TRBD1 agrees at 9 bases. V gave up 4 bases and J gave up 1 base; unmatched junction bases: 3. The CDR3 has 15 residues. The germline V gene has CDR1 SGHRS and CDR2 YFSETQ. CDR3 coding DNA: TGCGCCAGCAGCCCGGGACAGGGATCCTACAATGAGCAGTTCTTC. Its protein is CASSPGQGSYNEQFF. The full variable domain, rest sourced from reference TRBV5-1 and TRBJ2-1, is KAGVTQTPRYLIKTRGQQVTLSCSPISGHRSVSWYQQTPGQGLQFLFEYFSETQRNKGNFPGRFSGRQFSNSRSEMNVSTLELGDSALYLCASSPGQGSYNEQFFGPGTRLTVL.

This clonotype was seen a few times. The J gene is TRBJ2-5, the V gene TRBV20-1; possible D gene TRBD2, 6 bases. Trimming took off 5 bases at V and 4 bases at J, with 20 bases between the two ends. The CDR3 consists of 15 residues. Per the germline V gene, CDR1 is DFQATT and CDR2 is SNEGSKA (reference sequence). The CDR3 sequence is CSAASGQVWGETQYF. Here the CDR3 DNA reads TGCAGTGCTGCGAGCGGGCAGGTCTGGGGAGAGACCCAGTACTTC.

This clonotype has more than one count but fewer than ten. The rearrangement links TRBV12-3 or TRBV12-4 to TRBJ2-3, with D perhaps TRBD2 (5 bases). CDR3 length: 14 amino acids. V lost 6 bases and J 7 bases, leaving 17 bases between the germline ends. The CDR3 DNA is TGTGCCAGCAGCCCAGGACTTGAGGCAAATACGCAGTATTTT. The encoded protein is CASSPGLEANTQYF.

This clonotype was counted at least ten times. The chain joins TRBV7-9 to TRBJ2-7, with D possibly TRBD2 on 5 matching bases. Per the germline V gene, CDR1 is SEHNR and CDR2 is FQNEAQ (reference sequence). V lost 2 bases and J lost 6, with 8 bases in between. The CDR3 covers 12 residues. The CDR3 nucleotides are TGTGCCAGCAGCTTATCCAGCGGCGAGCAGTACTTC. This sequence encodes CASSLSSGEQYF.

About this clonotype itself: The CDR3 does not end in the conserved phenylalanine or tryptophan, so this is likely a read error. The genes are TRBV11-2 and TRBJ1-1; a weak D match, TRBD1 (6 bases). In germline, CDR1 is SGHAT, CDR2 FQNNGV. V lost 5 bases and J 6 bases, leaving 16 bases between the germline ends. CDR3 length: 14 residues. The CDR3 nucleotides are TGTGCCAGCAGCCTACAGGGTGCTGGGTCTGAAGCTTTCTGT. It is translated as CASSLQGAGSEAFC.

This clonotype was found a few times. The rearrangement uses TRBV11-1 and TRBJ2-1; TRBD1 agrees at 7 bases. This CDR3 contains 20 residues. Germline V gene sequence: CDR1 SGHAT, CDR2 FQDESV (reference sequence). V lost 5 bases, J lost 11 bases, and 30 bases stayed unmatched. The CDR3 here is CASSPSGGRPSNTGVSQQFF. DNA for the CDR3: TGTGCCAGCAGCCCCTCAGGGGGTAGGCCCTCGAACACAGGGGTTTCGCAGCAGTTCTTC. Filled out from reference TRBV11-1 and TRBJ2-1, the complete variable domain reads EAEVAQSPRYKITEKSQAVAFWCDPISGHATLYWYRQILGQGPELLVQFQDESVVDDSQLPKDRFSAERLKGVDSTLKIQPAELGDSAMYLCASSPSGGRPSNTGVSQQFFGPGTRLTVL.

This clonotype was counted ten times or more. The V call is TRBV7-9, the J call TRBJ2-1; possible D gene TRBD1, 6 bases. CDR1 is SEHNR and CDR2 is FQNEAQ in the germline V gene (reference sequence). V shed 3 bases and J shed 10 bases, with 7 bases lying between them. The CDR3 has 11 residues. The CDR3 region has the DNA TGTGCCAGCAGCTTTGACAGGGAGCAGTTCTTC. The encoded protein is CASSFDREQFF. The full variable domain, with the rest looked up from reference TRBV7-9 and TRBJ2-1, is DTGVSQNPRHKITKRGQNVTFRCDPISEHNRLYWYRQTLGQGPEFLTYFQNEAQLEKSRLLSDRFSAERPKGSFSTLEIQRTEQGDSAMYLCASSFDREQFFGPGTRLTVL.

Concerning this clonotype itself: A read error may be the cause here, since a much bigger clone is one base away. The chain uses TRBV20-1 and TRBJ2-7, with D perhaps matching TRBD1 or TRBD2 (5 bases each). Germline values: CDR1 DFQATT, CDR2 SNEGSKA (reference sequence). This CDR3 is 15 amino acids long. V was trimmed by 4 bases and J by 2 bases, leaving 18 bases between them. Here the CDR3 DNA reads TGCAGTGCTACAGACCCGACAGCGGCCGCCTACGAGCAGTACTTC. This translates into CSATDPTAAAYEQYF.

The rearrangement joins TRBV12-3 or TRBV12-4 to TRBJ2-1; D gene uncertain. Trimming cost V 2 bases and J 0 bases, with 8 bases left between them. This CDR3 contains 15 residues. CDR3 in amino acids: CASSLSDHSYNEQFF. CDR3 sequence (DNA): TGTGCCAGCAGTTTAAGCGACCACTCCTACAATGAGCAGTTCTTC.

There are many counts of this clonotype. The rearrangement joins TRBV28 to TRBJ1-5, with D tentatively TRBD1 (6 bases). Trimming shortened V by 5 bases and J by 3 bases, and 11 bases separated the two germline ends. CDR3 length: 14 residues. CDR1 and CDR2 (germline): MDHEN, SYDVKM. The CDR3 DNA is TGTGCCAGCAGTCGCAGGACAGTCAATCAGCCCCAGCATTTT. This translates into CASSRRTVNQPQHF.

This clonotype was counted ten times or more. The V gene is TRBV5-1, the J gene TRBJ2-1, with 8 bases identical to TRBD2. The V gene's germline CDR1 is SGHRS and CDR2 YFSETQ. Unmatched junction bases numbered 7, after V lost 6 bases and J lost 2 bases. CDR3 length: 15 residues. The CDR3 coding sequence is TGCGCCAGCACCAGAGACGGGGGGGCCTACAATGAGCAGTTCTTC. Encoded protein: CASTRDGGAYNEQFF. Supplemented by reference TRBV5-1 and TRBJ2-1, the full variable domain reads KAGVTQTPRYLIKTRGQQVTLSCSPISGHRSVSWYQQTPGQGLQFLFEYFSETQRNKGNFPGRFSGRQFSNSRSEMNVSTLELGDSALYLCASTRDGGAYNEQFFGPGTRLTVL.

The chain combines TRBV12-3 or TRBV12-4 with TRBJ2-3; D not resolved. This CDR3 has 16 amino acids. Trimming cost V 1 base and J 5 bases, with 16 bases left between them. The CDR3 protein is CASSLVGSPNKDTQYF. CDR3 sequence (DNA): TGTGCCAGCAGTTTAGTGGGATCCCCTAACAAAGATACGCAGTATTTT.